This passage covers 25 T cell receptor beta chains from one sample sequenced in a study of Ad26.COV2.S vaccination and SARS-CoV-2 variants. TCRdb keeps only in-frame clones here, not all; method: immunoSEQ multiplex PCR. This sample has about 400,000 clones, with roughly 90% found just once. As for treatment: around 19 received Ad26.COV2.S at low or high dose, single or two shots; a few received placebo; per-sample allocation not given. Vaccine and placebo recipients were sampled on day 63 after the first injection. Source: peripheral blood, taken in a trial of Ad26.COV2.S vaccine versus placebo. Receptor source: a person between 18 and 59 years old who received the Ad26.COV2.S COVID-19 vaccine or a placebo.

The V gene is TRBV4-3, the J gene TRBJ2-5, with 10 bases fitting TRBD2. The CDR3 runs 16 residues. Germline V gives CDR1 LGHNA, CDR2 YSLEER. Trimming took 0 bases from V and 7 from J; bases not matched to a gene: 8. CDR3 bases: TGCGCCAGCAGCCAAGAACTAGCGGGACACGGGCGGACCCAGTACTTC. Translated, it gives CASSQELAGHGRTQYF.

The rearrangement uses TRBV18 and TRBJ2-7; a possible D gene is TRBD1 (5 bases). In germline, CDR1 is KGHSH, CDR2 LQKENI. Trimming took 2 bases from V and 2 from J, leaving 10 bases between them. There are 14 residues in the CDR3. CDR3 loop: CASSPSGQAYEQYF. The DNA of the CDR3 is TGTGCCAGCTCACCATCAGGACAAGCCTACGAGCAGTACTTC.

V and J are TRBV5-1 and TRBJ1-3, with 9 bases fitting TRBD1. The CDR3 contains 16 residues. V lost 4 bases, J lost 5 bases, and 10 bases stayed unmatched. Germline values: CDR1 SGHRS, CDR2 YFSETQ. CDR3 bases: TGCGCCAGCAGCCCGGAAGGGACAGGGAGTAGAAACACCATATATTTT. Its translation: CASSPEGTGSRNTIYF.

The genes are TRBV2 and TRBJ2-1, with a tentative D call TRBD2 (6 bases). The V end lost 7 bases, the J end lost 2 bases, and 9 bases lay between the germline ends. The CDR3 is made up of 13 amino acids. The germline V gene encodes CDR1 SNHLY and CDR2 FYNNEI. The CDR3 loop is CASMGGTYNEQFF. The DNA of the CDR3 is TGTGCCAGCATGGGCGGGACCTACAATGAGCAGTTCTTC.

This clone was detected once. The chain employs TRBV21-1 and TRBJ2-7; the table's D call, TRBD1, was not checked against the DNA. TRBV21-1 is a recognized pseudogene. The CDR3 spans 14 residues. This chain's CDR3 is CASSKVWTIFEQYF. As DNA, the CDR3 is TGTGCCAGCAGCAAAGTTTGGACAATTTTCGAGCAGTACTTC.

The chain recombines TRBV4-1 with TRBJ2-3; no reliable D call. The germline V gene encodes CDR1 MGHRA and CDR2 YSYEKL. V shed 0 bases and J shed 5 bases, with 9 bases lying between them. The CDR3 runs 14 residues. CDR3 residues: CASSQDNSGDTQYF. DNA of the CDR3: TGCGCCAGCAGCCAAGACAACAGTGGAGATACGCAGTATTTT.

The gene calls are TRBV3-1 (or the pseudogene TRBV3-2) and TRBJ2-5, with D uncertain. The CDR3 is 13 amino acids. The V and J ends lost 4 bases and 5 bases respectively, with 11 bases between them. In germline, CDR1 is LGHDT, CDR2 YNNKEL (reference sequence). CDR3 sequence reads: CASSPRVGETQYF. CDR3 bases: TGTGCCAGCAGCCCTCGAGTTGGGGAGACCCAGTACTTC.

In nucleotides, the CDR3 is TGTGCCAGCAGCCAGTACAGGTTGAACACTGAAGCTTTCTTT. Amino acid sequence: CASSQYRLNTEAFF. The rearrangement uses TRBV14 and TRBJ1-1; a weak D match, TRBD1 (5 bases). Germline CDR1 SGHDN, CDR2 FVKESK. The CDR3 consists of 14 residues. Trimming pared 3 bases from V and 0 bases from J, leaving 8 bases between.

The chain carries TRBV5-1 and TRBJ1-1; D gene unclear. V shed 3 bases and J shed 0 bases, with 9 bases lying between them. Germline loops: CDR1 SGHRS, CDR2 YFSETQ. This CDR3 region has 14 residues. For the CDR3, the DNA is TGCGCCAGCAGCTCCTCGAACGTGAACACTGAAGCTTTCTTT. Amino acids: CASSSSNVNTEAFF.

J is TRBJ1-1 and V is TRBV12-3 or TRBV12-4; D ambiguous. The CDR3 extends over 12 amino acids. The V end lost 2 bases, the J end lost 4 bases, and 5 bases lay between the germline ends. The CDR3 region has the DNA TGTGCCAGCAGTTTATCAGTCACTGAAGCTTTCTTT. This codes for CASSLSVTEAFF.

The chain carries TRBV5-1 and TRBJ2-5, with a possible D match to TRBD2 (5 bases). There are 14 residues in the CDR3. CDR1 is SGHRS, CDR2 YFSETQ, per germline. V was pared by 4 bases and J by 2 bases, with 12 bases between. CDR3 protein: CASSRNSVQETQYF. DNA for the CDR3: TGCGCCAGCAGCAGGAATAGCGTACAAGAGACCCAGTACTTC.

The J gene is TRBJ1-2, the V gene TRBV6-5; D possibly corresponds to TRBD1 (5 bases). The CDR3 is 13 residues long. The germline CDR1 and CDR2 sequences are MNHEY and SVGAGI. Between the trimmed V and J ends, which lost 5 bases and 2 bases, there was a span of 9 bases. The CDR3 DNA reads TGTGCCAGCAGTCCCGGGGCCAACTATGGCTACACCTTC. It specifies CASSPGANYGYTF.

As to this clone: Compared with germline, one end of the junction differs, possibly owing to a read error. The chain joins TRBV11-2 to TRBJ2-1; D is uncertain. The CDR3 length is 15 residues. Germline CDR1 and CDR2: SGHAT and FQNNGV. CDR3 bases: TGTGCCAGCAGCTTAGTTCCGGGCTCCCACAATGAGCAGTTCTTC. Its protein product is CASSLVPGSHNEQFF.

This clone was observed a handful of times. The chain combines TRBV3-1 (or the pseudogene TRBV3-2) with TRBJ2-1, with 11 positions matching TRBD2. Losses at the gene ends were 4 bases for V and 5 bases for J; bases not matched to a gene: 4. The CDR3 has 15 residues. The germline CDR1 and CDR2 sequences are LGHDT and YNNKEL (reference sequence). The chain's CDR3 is CASSLGLAGNNEQFF. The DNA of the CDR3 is TGTGCCAGCAGCCTTGGACTAGCGGGCAACAATGAGCAGTTCTTC.

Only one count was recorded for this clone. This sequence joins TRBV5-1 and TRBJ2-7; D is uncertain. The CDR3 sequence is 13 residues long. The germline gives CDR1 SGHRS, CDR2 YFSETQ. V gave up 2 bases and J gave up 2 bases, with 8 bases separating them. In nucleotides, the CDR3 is TGCGCCAGCAGCTTCGAGGTAGCCTACGAGCAGTACTTC. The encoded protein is CASSFEVAYEQYF. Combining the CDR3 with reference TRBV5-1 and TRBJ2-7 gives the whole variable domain KAGVTQTPRYLIKTRGQQVTLSCSPISGHRSVSWYQQTPGQGLQFLFEYFSETQRNKGNFPGRFSGRQFSNSRSEMNVSTLELGDSALYLCASSFEVAYEQYFGPGTRLTVT.

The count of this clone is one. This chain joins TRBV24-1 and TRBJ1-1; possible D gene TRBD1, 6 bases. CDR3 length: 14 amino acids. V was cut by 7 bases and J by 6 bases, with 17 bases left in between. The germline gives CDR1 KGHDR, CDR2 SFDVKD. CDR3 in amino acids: CATRGQQGTSEAFF. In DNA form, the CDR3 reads TGTGCCACCAGGGGCCAACAGGGAACCTCTGAAGCTTTCTTT.

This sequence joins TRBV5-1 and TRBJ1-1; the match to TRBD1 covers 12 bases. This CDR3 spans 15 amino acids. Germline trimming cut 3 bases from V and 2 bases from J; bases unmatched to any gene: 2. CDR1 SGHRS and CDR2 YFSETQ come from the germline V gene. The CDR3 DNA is TGCGCCAGCAGCTCCGGGACAGGGGGCAACACTGAAGCTTTCTTT. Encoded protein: CASSSGTGGNTEAFF.

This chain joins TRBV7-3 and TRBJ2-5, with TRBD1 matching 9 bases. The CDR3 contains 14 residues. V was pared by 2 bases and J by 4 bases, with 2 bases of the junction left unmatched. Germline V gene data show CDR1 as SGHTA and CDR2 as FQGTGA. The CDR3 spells CASSLGQGSETQYF. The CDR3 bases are TGTGCCAGCAGCTTAGGACAGGGGTCAGAGACCCAGTACTTC. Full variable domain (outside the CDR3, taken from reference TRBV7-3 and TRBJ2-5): GAGVSQTPSNKVTEKGKYVELRCDPISGHTALYWYRQSLGQGPEFLIYFQGTGAADDSGLPNDRFFAVRPEGSVSTLKIQRTERGDSAVYLCASSLGQGSETQYFGPGTRLLVL.

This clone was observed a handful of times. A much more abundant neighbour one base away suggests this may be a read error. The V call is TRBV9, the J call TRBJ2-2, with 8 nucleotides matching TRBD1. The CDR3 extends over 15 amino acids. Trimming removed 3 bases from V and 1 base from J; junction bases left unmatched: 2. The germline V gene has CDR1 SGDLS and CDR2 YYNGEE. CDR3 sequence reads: CASSAGTGNTGELFF. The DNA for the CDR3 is TGTGCCAGCAGCGCCGGGACAGGGAACACCGGGGAGCTGTTTTTT.

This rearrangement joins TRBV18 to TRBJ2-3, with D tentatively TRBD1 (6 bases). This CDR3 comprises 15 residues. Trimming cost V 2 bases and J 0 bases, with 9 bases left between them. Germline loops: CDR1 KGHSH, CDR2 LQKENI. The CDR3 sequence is CASSPSQGSTDTQYF. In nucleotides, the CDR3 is TGTGCCAGCTCACCATCGCAGGGGAGCACAGATACGCAGTATTTT.

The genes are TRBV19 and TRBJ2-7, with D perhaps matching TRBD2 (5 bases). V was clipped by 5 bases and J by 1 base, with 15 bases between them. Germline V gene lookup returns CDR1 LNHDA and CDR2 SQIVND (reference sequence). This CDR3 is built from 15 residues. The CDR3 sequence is CASSEVASLSYEQYF. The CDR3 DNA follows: TGTGCCAGTAGTGAAGTAGCGTCCCTATCCTACGAGCAGTACTTC.

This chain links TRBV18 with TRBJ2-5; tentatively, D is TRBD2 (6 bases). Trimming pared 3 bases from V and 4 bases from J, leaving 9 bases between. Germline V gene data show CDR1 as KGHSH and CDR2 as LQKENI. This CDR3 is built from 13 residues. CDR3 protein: CASSPVGGETQYF. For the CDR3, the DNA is TGTGCCAGCTCACCCGTGGGGGGAGAGACCCAGTACTTC.

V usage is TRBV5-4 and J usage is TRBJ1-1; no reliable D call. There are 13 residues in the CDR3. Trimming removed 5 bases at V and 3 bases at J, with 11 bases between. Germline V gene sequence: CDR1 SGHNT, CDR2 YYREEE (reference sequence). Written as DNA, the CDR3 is TGTGCCAGCAGGGCCCGGGCCGACACTGAAGCTTTCTTT. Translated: CASRARADTEAFF.

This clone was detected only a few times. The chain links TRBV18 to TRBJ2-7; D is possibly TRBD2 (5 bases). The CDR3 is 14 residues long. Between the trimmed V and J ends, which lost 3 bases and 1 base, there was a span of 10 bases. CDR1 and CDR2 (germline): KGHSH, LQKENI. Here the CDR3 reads CASSPTRGSYEQYF. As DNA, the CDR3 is TGTGCCAGCTCACCGACAAGAGGGTCCTACGAGCAGTACTTC.

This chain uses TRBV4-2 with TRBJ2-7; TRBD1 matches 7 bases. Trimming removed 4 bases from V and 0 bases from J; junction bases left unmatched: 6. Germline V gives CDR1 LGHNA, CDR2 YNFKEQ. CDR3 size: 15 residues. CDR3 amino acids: CASSLGRDSSYEQYF. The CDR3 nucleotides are TGTGCCAGCAGCCTTGGCCGGGACAGCTCCTACGAGCAGTACTTC.